The 26 T cell receptor beta chains given below trace back to one sample, sequenced in a study of cytomegalovirus exposure and HLA in healthy donors. Profiling relied on immunoSEQ multiplex PCR, and the TCRdb table lists in-frame clones only, not all of them. The sample yields about 73,000 clones, 95% seen once. The sample was PBMCs. The receptor set was obtained from a man younger than 35 in good health and CMV-seronegative.

The rearrangement uses TRBV6-1 and TRBJ2-1, with D maybe TRBD2 (5 bases). V was cut by 6 bases and J by 9 bases, with 15 bases left in between. Germline CDR1 and CDR2: MNHNS and SASEGT. The CDR3 runs 13 residues. CDR3 sequence reads: CASSAITRLEQFF. DNA for the CDR3: TGTGCCAGCAGCGCAATTACTAGGCTTGAGCAGTTCTTC.

CDR3 amino acids: CASSAVTGGTEAFF. The CDR3 bases are TGTGCCAGCAGTGCGGTAACAGGGGGCACTGAAGCTTTCTTT. The genes are TRBV2 and TRBJ1-1; 8 bases align to TRBD1. The germline V gene encodes CDR1 SNHLY and CDR2 FYNNEI. CDR3 size: 14 residues. With 4 bases clipped from V and 4 bases from J, the junction kept 5 bases outside the gene matches.

The chain recombines TRBV27 with TRBJ2-7, with 7 bases identical to TRBD1. There are 18 residues in the CDR3. Trimming took 3 bases from V and 10 from J; bases not matched to a gene: 24. Germline V gene data show CDR1 as MNHEY and CDR2 as SMNVEV (reference sequence). DNA of the CDR3: TGTGCCAGCAGTTTCGGAACAGGGGATGATTATCCTACGAGCAGACAGTACTTC. Protein sequence: CASSFGTGDDYPTSRQYF.

The chain links TRBV5-6 to TRBJ2-6, with D possibly matching TRBD2 (5 bases). The germline gives CDR1 SGHDT, CDR2 YYEEEE. V lost 0 bases and J 4 bases, leaving 8 bases between the germline ends. CDR3 length: 15 amino acids. The CDR3 coding sequence is TGTGCCAGCAGCTTGGGAGGGTTCGGGGCCAACGTCCTGACTTTC. This sequence encodes CASSLGGFGANVLTF.

The gene calls are TRBV2 and TRBJ1-1, with 8 bases that match TRBD1. From germline, CDR1 is SNHLY and CDR2 FYNNEI. With 6 bases clipped from V and 10 bases from J, the junction kept 7 bases outside the gene matches. The CDR3 spans 12 residues. The CDR3 sequence: CASRRQGKIAFF. In DNA, the CDR3 is TGTGCCAGCAGACGACAGGGGAAGATAGCTTTCTTT.

The CDR3 is CASSFLNGGQFF. CDR3 in DNA: TGTGCCAGCAGTTTCCTTAACGGGGGGCAGTTCTTC. The chain couples TRBV27 to TRBJ2-1; D is perhaps TRBD2 (6 bases). The CDR3 spans 12 residues. Trimming removed 3 bases at V and 12 bases at J, with 12 bases between. Looked up from germline, CDR1 is MNHEY and CDR2 is SMNVEV (reference sequence).

The chain is built from TRBV4-3 and TRBJ1-1; D not resolved. The V gene's germline CDR1 is LGHNA and CDR2 YSLEER. This CDR3 region has 14 residues. Trimming took off 0 bases at V and 0 bases at J, with 5 bases between the two ends. CDR3 coding DNA: TGCGCCAGCAGCCAAGATCCGGTGAACACTGAAGCTTTCTTT. Translated, it gives CASSQDPVNTEAFF.

This chain connects TRBV5-8 to TRBJ1-1; D might be TRBD1 (5 bases). Trimming cost V 4 bases and J 5 bases, with 18 bases left between them. The germline CDR1 and CDR2 sequences are SGHTS and YDEGEE. The CDR3 is made up of 15 amino acids. CDR3 region: CASSAYRGLETEAFF. CDR3 DNA sequence: TGTGCCAGCAGCGCCTACCGGGGACTTGAGACTGAAGCTTTCTTT.

The rearrangement joins TRBV6-5 to TRBJ1-2, with D tentatively TRBD1 (6 bases). This CDR3 has 15 amino acids. Trimming stripped 4 bases from V and 8 bases from J, with 20 bases between. Germline CDR1 and CDR2: MNHEY and SVGAGI. CDR3 sequence reads: CASSFLGGAGNGYTF. CDR3 bases: TGTGCCAGCAGTTTTCTAGGGGGGGCAGGAAACGGCTACACCTTC.

This chain joins TRBV2 and TRBJ2-3; maybe TRBD1 (5 bases). Germline V CDR1 and CDR2: SNHLY, FYNNEI. The CDR3 is made up of 12 amino acids. The V gene lost 7 bases and the J gene lost 2 bases, with 7 bases spanning the gap. CDR3 amino acids: CASTGHTDTQYF. DNA of the CDR3: TGTGCCAGCACCGGACACACAGATACGCAGTATTTT.

The chain recombines TRBV30 with TRBJ2-2, with 8 bases fitting TRBD1. This CDR3 is 16 amino acids long. V trimming: 0 bases; J trimming: 4 bases; junction bases outside the gene matches: 7. The germline CDR1 and CDR2 sequences are GTSNPN and SVGIG (reference sequence). The CDR3 DNA reads TGTGCCTGGAGTGTTAATACAGGGACAGGCACCGGGGAGCTGTTTTTT. This translates into CAWSVNTGTGTGELFF. The whole variable domain, filled in from reference TRBV30 and TRBJ2-2, reads SQTIHQWPATLVQPVGSPLSLECTVEGTSNPNLYWYRQAAGRGLQLLFYSVGIGQISSEVPQNLSASRPQDRQFILSSKKLLLSDSGFYLCAWSVNTGTGTGELFFGEGSRLTVL.

CDR3 amino acids: CASSPQGALDEQFF. The DNA of the CDR3 is TGTGCCAGCTCACCACAGGGGGCCTTGGATGAGCAGTTCTTC. V gene TRBV18 combines with J gene TRBJ2-1, with 7 bases matching TRBD1. Unmatched junction bases numbered 5, after V lost 1 base and J lost 8 bases. In germline, CDR1 is KGHSH, CDR2 LQKENI. CDR3 length: 14 amino acids.

This clone came up once. This chain connects TRBV28 to TRBJ2-7; D is uncertain. Deletions cut 4 bases from V and 4 bases from J, with 8 bases between. The V gene's germline CDR1 is MDHEN and CDR2 SYDVKM. The CDR3 extends over 12 amino acids. This CDR3 reads CASSSLSYEQYF. The CDR3 bases are TGTGCCAGCAGTTCCCTATCGTACGAGCAGTACTTC.

V and J are TRBV19 and TRBJ2-6, with TRBD1 matching 9 bases. Trimming at V came to 9 bases and at J to 4 bases, leaving 10 bases not matched to a gene. The CDR3 has 16 residues. Germline loops: CDR1 LNHDA, CDR2 SQIVND (reference sequence). CDR3 region: CASTDRGKVGANVLTF. The CDR3 region has the DNA TGTGCCAGCACCGACAGGGGGAAGGTCGGGGCCAACGTCCTGACTTTC.

The chain has TRBV4-1 and TRBJ1-6; maybe TRBD1 (5 bases). Germline values: CDR1 MGHRA, CDR2 YSYEKL. The ends were cut back, 4 bases at V and 7 bases at J, with 11 bases in the middle. The CDR3 contains 14 residues. The CDR3 is CASSLGTDNSPLHF. The CDR3 DNA reads TGCGCCAGCAGCCTCGGGACTGACAATTCACCCCTCCACTTT.

This chain links TRBV2 with TRBJ2-3; 7 bases fit TRBD2. The V gene's germline CDR1 is SNHLY and CDR2 FYNNEI. J lost 2 bases, V lost 6 bases, and 5 bases had no gene match. The CDR3 loop spans 14 amino acids. CDR3 loop: CASSRSGYTDTQYF. The DNA for the CDR3 is TGTGCCAGCAGCCGTAGCGGGTACACAGATACGCAGTATTTT.

The chain has TRBV27 and TRBJ1-5; D not resolved. The V gene's germline CDR1 is MNHEY and CDR2 SMNVEV (reference sequence). The CDR3 has 14 amino acids. Trimming cost V 6 bases and J 3 bases, with 12 bases left between them. CDR3 nucleotides: TGTGCCAGCAGCCACCGGGGAGACAATCAGCCCCAGCATTTT. Amino acid sequence: CASSHRGDNQPQHF.

The chain has TRBV18 and TRBJ1-1, with 8 bases fitting TRBD1. This CDR3 has 14 amino acids. V dropped 2 bases and J dropped 4; count of bases not matched to a gene: 3. In germline, CDR1 is KGHSH, CDR2 LQKENI. CDR3 coding DNA: TGTGCCAGCTCACCAGGACAGGGTGGCACTGAAGCTTTCTTT. This codes for CASSPGQGGTEAFF. Full variable domain (rest looked up from reference TRBV18 and TRBJ1-1): NAGVMQNPRHLVRRRGQEARLRCSPMKGHSHVYWYRQLPEEGLKFMVYLQKENIIDESGMPKERFSAEFPKEGPSILRIQQVVRGDSAAYFCASSPGQGGTEAFFGQGTRLTVV.

The rearrangement uses TRBV18 and TRBJ2-7; D gene uncertain. The V end lost 5 bases, the J end lost 4 bases, and 15 bases lay between the germline ends. Per the germline V gene, CDR1 is KGHSH and CDR2 is LQKENI. The CDR3 consists of 14 residues. DNA for the CDR3: TGTGCCAGCTCATCTATAATAGATCAATACGAGCAGTACTTC. It codes for CASSSIIDQYEQYF.

The chain is built from TRBV9 and TRBJ2-2; TRBD2 matches 9 bases. This CDR3 spans 15 amino acids. CDR1 and CDR2 (germline): SGDLS, YYNGEE. V shed 2 bases, J shed 1 base, and the junction held 0 bases outside the gene matches. CDR3 loop: CASSVSGGNTGELFF. The CDR3 DNA is TGTGCCAGCAGCGTTAGCGGGGGGAACACCGGGGAGCTGTTTTTT.

The rearrangement joins TRBV7-2 to TRBJ2-3, with TRBD1 identical over 7 bases. This CDR3 region has 15 residues. Germline CDR1 SGHTA, CDR2 FQGNSA. V lost 1 base, J lost 1 base, and 2 bases stayed unmatched. The CDR3 DNA reads as TGTGCCAGCAGCTTAGGACAGGGACGCACAGATACGCAGTATTTT. Its translation: CASSLGQGRTDTQYF.

The chain links TRBV7-2 to TRBJ1-1, with D unclear. Germline assignment: CDR1 SGHTA and CDR2 FQGNSA. Trimming cost V 0 bases and J 0 bases, with 11 bases left between them. The length of the CDR3 is 16 residues. The CDR3 sequence: CASSLAGGRMNTEAFF. DNA of the CDR3: TGTGCCAGCAGCTTAGCTGGCGGCCGCATGAACACTGAAGCTTTCTTT.

The chain employs TRBV11-3 and TRBJ1-1; maybe TRBD1 (5 bases). This CDR3 has 14 residues. Germline V gene sequence: CDR1 SGHNT, CDR2 YENEEA. V dropped 6 bases and J dropped 1 base, with 12 bases sitting between them. This CDR3 is CASSPGEGNTEAFF. CDR3 nucleotide sequence: TGTGCCAGCAGTCCGGGGGAGGGGAACACTGAAGCTTTCTTT.

The CDR3 loop is CASRMTAMSYEQYF. The CDR3 coding sequence is TGCGCCAGCAGAATGACAGCTATGTCCTACGAGCAGTACTTC. This chain joins TRBV5-1 and TRBJ2-7; D perhaps matches TRBD1 (5 bases). This CDR3 comprises 14 residues. Deletions cut 5 bases from V and 1 base from J, with 13 bases between. CDR1 and CDR2 (germline): SGHRS, YFSETQ.

V usage is TRBV7-9 and J usage is TRBJ2-7, with D tentatively TRBD1 (6 bases). The germline V gene has CDR1 SEHNR and CDR2 FQNEAQ (reference sequence). This CDR3 region has 16 residues. V gave up 5 bases and J gave up 5 bases, with 22 bases separating them. CDR3 DNA sequence: TGTGCCAGCAGCCCCGATGGACAGCTACCCTTTGACGAGCAGTACTTC. This codes for CASSPDGQLPFDEQYF.

This clone has just one count. The rearrangement joins TRBV25-1 to TRBJ2-3; 10 nucleotides align to TRBD2. CDR3 length equals 16 residues. Germline CDR1 MGHDK, CDR2 SYGVNS. Germline trimming cut 9 bases from V and 7 bases from J; bases unmatched to any gene: 16. CDR3 nucleotide sequence: TGTGCCAGTCAGAGGCATTTAGCGGGGGGCGTAAATACGCAGTATTTT. Protein: CASQRHLAGGVNTQYF.